This T cell receptor (beta chain) is from a study of blood T cell repertoires in COVID-19. At the level of the study: Samples of COVID-19 (acute and convalescent) were obtained from the United States, Italy and Spain. Sample material is recorded as cDNA or gDNA derived from T cells, B-cell-depleted T cells, or PBMCs.

Germline-derived CDR1 and CDR2 are SNHLY and FYNNEI. V trimming: 8 bases; J trimming: 10 bases; junction bases outside the gene matches: 14. The CDR3 is 16 amino acids. The assay was immunoSEQ multiplex PCR, and TCRdb's table has in-frame clones only and misses some. In the table there are hundreds of thousands of clones, nearly 90% of which are singletons. Researchers sorted participants into cohorts using their self-reported clinical history. Among Cohort 3 donors, those recovered had two negative PCRs, clearance, or symptom resolution. The sample consisted of PBMCs or T cells enriched from blood (not recorded which). V is TRBV2 and J is TRBJ1-6; 10 bases map to TRBD1. The receptor was derived from a woman in her twenties or thirties who had recovered from COVID-19. Written as DNA, the CDR3 is TGTGCCAGCGGAGCGATGGGACAGGGGCCGGGGTCACCCCTCCACTTT. It yields the protein CASGAMGQGPGSPLHF. The variable domain in full, completed from reference TRBV2 and TRBJ1-6, reads EPEVTQTPSHQVTQMGQEVILRCVPISNHLYFYWYRQILGQKVEFLVSFYNNEISEKSEIFDDQFSVERPDGSNFTLKIRSTKLEDSAMYFCASGAMGQGPGSPLHFGNGTRLTVT.